This note documents a single T cell receptor beta chain sequence. Its specificity is unknown. These data belong to a study of T cell repertoires in cytomegalovirus infection. At the level of the study: Recently identified HLA-C-restricted CMV epitopes were used, and well-studied HLA-B-restricted CMV epitopes were used as well. Public signatures in TCR beta pointed to CMV infection and matching HLA type.

Study results and limitations: In two of eight donors, the top clonotype was HLA-C-restricted CMV-specific. Of the TCR beta families, the public ones yielded a cumulative frequency that identified carriers of CMV plus the relevant HLA.

TCRdb processed the reads anew with MiXCR; each CDR3 protein has one entry. The sample contains under 850,000 distinct CDR3 sequences, 30% to 35% of which appear only once. Trimming took 0 bases from V and 6 from J; bases not matched to a gene: 9. The germline CDR1 and CDR2 sequences are SGDLS and YYNGEE. The CDR3 is made up of 16 amino acids. The sample consisted of cultured PBMCs, taken from culture after CMV antigen stimulation. The J gene is TRBJ2-3, the V gene TRBV9; 8 positions agree with TRBD2. The source is a human donor in good health (CMV status not recorded). Some clones in this sample may be carry-over from other donors' samples. CDR3 coding DNA: TGTGCCAGCAGCGTAGGTAGTAGCGGGGATAGGGATACGCAGTATTTT. Encoded protein: CASSVGSSGDRDTQYF.